This TCR beta chain came from a study of memory CD8 T cells in hepatitis C reinfection. The data were produced by immunoSEQ multiplex PCR, yet TCRdb's version contains in-frame clones alone and is incomplete. This sample has approximately 49,000 clones, with approximately 89% found just once. Germline assignment: CDR1 LGHNA and CDR2 YSLEER. V was pared by 2 bases and J by 7 bases, with 17 bases between. This CDR3 has 15 residues. Time point given: late/post reinfection, 12 to 24 weeks after detection. TCR sequencing was done directly ex vivo on sorted cells, without expansion in vitro. This clonotype originated in a man younger than 30 with hepatitis C virus infection. The rearrangement uses TRBV4-3 and TRBJ1-1, with D possibly matching TRBD1 (5 bases). The source material was naive CD8+ T cells sorted from blood. This chain's CDR3 is CASSQHSGGSDEAFF. In nucleotides, the CDR3 is TGCGCCAGCAGCCAACACTCGGGGGGATCCGATGAAGCTTTCTTT.